These 32 T cell receptor beta chains were all obtained from the same sample, sequenced in a study of shared clonotypes between healthy human individuals. Using immunoSEQ multiplex PCR, the repertoire was profiled, and TCRdb retains in-frame clones only, with some absent. The sample records approximately 440,000 clones, about 74% being singletons. Sequencing was carried out using PBMCs. The receptors originated from a woman aged 35 to 49 in good health. Some clones in this sample may be carry-over from other donors' samples.

The chain is built from TRBV25-1 and TRBJ1-3, with D perhaps TRBD1 (6 bases). V was shortened by 3 bases and J by 4 bases, with 13 bases between the two germline ends. Germline CDR1 is MGHDK and CDR2 is SYGVNS. This CDR3 has 15 amino acids. The CDR3 DNA reads TGTGCCAGCAGTGAGCCGGGGGCACTCGGAAACACCATATATTTT. It encodes CASSEPGALGNTIYF.

The chain is built from TRBV6-5 and TRBJ1-5; D not resolved. Per the germline V gene, CDR1 is MNHEY and CDR2 is SVGAGI. This CDR3 contains 15 residues. V gave up 3 bases and J gave up 0 bases, with 9 bases separating them. The CDR3, as DNA: TGTGCCAGCAGTTATGGGCCTTATAGCAATCAGCCCCAGCATTTT. Protein: CASSYGPYSNQPQHF.

The chain carries TRBV5-5 and TRBJ2-2, with a tentative D call TRBD2 (5 bases). The CDR3 loop spans 15 amino acids. Looked up from germline, CDR1 is SGHKS and CDR2 is YYEKEE (reference sequence). Deletions cut 3 bases from V and 4 bases from J, with 13 bases between. The CDR3 DNA sequence: TGTGCCAGCAGCTCGGGGAACGAACGCACCGGGGAGCTGTTTTTT. Amino acids: CASSSGNERTGELFF.

This chain connects TRBV2 to TRBJ2-5; D is possibly TRBD1 (5 bases). The CDR3 contains 13 residues. Germline CDR1 is SNHLY and CDR2 is FYNNEI. Trimming stripped 9 bases from V and 3 bases from J, with 14 bases between. For the CDR3, the DNA is TGTGCCAGTCACTTCTTCAGGGAAGAGACCCAGTACTTC. It translates to CASHFFREETQYF. Together with reference TRBV2 and TRBJ2-5, the CDR3 gives the full variable domain: EPEVTQTPSHQVTQMGQEVILRCVPISNHLYFYWYRQILGQKVEFLVSFYNNEISEKSEIFDDQFSVERPDGSNFTLKIRSTKLEDSAMYFCASHFFREETQYFGPGTRLLVL.

The V gene is TRBV4-3, the J gene TRBJ2-3; 8 nucleotides agree with TRBD2. The CDR3 runs to 17 residues. V lost 1 base, J lost 4 bases, and 10 bases stayed unmatched. CDR1 is LGHNA, CDR2 YSLEER, per germline. The CDR3 DNA is TGCGCCAGCAGCCAAGCAGGAAGCGGGAGTGGTTCAGATACGCAGTATTTT. Encoded protein: CASSQAGSGSGSDTQYF.

The chain couples TRBV11-2 to TRBJ2-5; TRBD2 agrees at 8 bases. CDR1 and CDR2 (germline): SGHAT, FQNNGV. Trimming removed 1 base from V and 5 bases from J; junction bases left unmatched: 6. The CDR3 has 15 residues. CDR3 residues: CASSLGSGGVETQYF. DNA of the CDR3: TGTGCCAGCAGCTTAGGGTCGGGAGGGGTTGAGACCCAGTACTTC.

The chain has TRBV21-1 and TRBJ1-1. TRBV21-1 constitutes a pseudogene. CDR3 length equals 11 residues. Here the CDR3 DNA reads TGTGCCAGCAGCAAAGCCACTGAAGCTTTCTTT. Amino acid sequence: CASSKATEAFF.

This clone was recorded at least ten times. CDR3 protein: CSAQRNIQYF. DNA for the CDR3: TGCAGTGCTCAAAGGAACATTCAGTACTTC. The V call is TRBV20-1, the J call TRBJ2-4; no definite D call. V lost 5 bases to trimming and J lost 7 bases, with 6 bases between them. The CDR3 contains 10 residues. Germline V CDR1 and CDR2: DFQATT, SNEGSKA (reference sequence).

The rearrangement uses TRBV7-2 and TRBJ2-5; 12 bases align to TRBD1. Germline CDR1 is SGHTA and CDR2 is FQGNSA. The CDR3 has 16 amino acids. V lost 5 bases and J lost 5; bases outside the gene matches: 9. This CDR3 is CASSLRGQGAGETQYF. DNA of the CDR3: TGTGCCAGCAGCCTTCGGGGACAGGGGGCTGGTGAGACCCAGTACTTC.

As regards this clone: Only one base separates this from a far larger clonotype, so it likely reflects a read error. The V call is TRBV7-9, the J call TRBJ2-7; D ambiguous. Trimming removed 2 bases at V and 4 bases at J, with 6 bases between. Germline V gene data show CDR1 as SEHNR and CDR2 as FQNEAQ (reference sequence). This CDR3 spans 12 amino acids. The CDR3 DNA reads TGTGCCAGCAGCTTACAGGATTACGAGCAGTACTTC. Protein product: CASSLQDYEQYF.

The chain links TRBV5-1 to TRBJ2-2; D is uncertain. There are 15 residues in the CDR3. Looked up from germline, CDR1 is SGHRS and CDR2 is YFSETQ. With 0 bases removed from V and 4 bases from J, the gap between germline ends came to 10 bases. CDR3 DNA sequence: TGCGCCAGCAGCTTGGAGGGTTTGGTCACCGGGGAGCTGTTTTTT. Translation: CASSLEGLVTGELFF. Together with reference TRBV5-1 and TRBJ2-2, the CDR3 gives the full variable domain: KAGVTQTPRYLIKTRGQQVTLSCSPISGHRSVSWYQQTPGQGLQFLFEYFSETQRNKGNFPGRFSGRQFSNSRSEMNVSTLELGDSALYLCASSLEGLVTGELFFGEGSRLTVL.

This rearrangement joins TRBV11-1 to TRBJ2-5; D uncertain. The better agreement between TRBJ2-7 and the DNA end casts doubt on the J call. The CDR3 length is 14 residues. Per the germline V gene, CDR1 is SGHAT and CDR2 is FQDESV (reference sequence). The CDR3 loop is CASSLEVGRYEQYF. DNA for the CDR3: TGTGCCAGCAGCTTAGAAGTAGGGCGCTACGAGCAGTACTTC.

The CDR3 loop is CASSVASGNTIYF. CDR3 in DNA: TGTGCCAGCAGCGTAGCATCCGGAAACACCATATATTTT. This sequence joins TRBV9 and TRBJ1-3, with D hard to call. The V gene lost 0 bases and the J gene lost 4 bases, with 5 bases spanning the gap. The CDR3 runs to 13 residues. Germline V gene data show CDR1 as SGDLS and CDR2 as YYNGEE. The whole variable domain, remainder taken from reference TRBV9 and TRBJ1-3, is DSGVTQTPKHLITATGQRVTLRCSPRSGDLSVYWYQQSLDQGLQFLIQYYNGEERAKGNILERFSAQQFPDLHSELNLSSLELGDSALYFCASSVASGNTIYFGEGSWLTVV.

This clone was seen ten or more times. This chain links TRBV5-1 with TRBJ2-7; TRBD2 matches 8 bases. Trimming removed 4 bases from V and 4 bases from J; junction bases left unmatched: 10. Germline assignment: CDR1 SGHRS and CDR2 YFSETQ. The length of the CDR3 is 15 residues. The CDR3: CASSRDGRASYEQYF. In DNA form, the CDR3 reads TGCGCCAGCAGCCGTGACGGGAGGGCCTCTTACGAGCAGTACTTC.

This chain joins TRBV18 and TRBJ2-7, with D possibly called TRBD1 or TRBD2 (6 bases each). V was shortened by 2 bases and J by 9 bases, with 11 bases between the two germline ends. Germline V gene sequence: CDR1 KGHSH, CDR2 LQKENI. CDR3 length equals 12 residues. DNA for the CDR3: TGTGCCAGCTCACCAGGAGAGGGGGGGCAGTACTTC. Its protein product is CASSPGEGGQYF.

The V and J genes are TRBV5-1 and TRBJ2-1; D possibly corresponds to TRBD1 (5 bases). The CDR3 sequence is 14 residues long. Per germline, CDR1 SGHRS and CDR2 YFSETQ. V lost 1 base and J 6 bases, leaving 11 bases between the germline ends. The CDR3 DNA sequence: TGCGCCAGCAGCTTGATGTCAGGGCCCAATGAGCAGTTCTTC. Translating gives CASSLMSGPNEQFF.

The chain links TRBV11-3 to TRBJ2-1; the D gene is possibly TRBD2 (6 bases). CDR1 and CDR2 from the germline V gene are SGHNT and YENEEA. With 3 bases removed from V and 6 bases from J, the gap between germline ends came to 15 bases. The CDR3 sequence is 15 residues long. Here the CDR3 DNA reads TGTGCCAGCAGCTTGTCTAGCGTGAGGGGCAATGAGCAGTTCTTC. Amino acids: CASSLSSVRGNEQFF.

This chain connects TRBV7-2 to TRBJ2-1; D possibly corresponds to TRBD2 (6 bases). The V gene's germline CDR1 is SGHTA and CDR2 FQGNSA. The CDR3 length is 15 residues. Trimming pared 2 bases from V and 6 bases from J, leaving 14 bases between. CDR3: CASSLNSGVFNEQFF. CDR3 sequence (DNA): TGTGCCAGCAGCTTAAATTCGGGGGTTTTCAATGAGCAGTTCTTC. The entire variable domain, with the rest obtained from reference TRBV7-2 and TRBJ2-1, is as follows: GAGVSQSPSNKVTEKGKDVELRCDPISGHTALYWYRQSLGQGLEFLIYFQGNSAPDKSGLPSDRFSAERTGGSVSTLTIQRTQQEDSAVYLCASSLNSGVFNEQFFGPGTRLTVL.

As concerns this clone: One base away lies a much larger clone, so this may be a sequencing read error. The same CDR3 can be traced to other DNA sequences in this sample. The rearrangement links TRBV28 to TRBJ2-7; D perhaps matches TRBD1 (6 bases). CDR1 and CDR2 from the germline V gene are MDHEN and SYDVKM. V was trimmed by 6 bases and J by 2 bases, leaving 26 bases between them. The CDR3 covers 18 residues. The CDR3 DNA reads as TGTGCCAGCAGCTTTTACGGTAGCAGGGGCCCTCGAGCCTACGAGCAGTACTTC. The encoded protein is CASSFYGSRGPRAYEQYF.

For this clone: A far more abundant clone sits one base away, making this likely a read error. This chain uses TRBV28 with TRBJ1-1, with D hard to call. In germline, CDR1 is MDHEN, CDR2 SYDVKM. The CDR3 is made up of 14 amino acids. This chain's CDR3 is CTSSLSHGSTEAFF. CDR3 DNA: TGTACCAGCAGTTTATCACACGGGAGCACTGAAGCTTTCTTT.

The rearrangement links TRBV6-5 to TRBJ1-5; D call uncertain. The CDR3 contains 15 residues. Deletions cut 0 bases from V and 4 bases from J, with 10 bases between. Germline lookup yields CDR1 MNHEY and CDR2 SVGAGI. The chain's CDR3 is CASSYSGPLNQPQHF. In DNA form, the CDR3 reads TGTGCCAGCAGTTACTCCGGACCTCTAAATCAGCCCCAGCATTTT.

J is TRBJ1-1 and V is TRBV19; no definite D call. CDR3 length: 11 amino acids. Germline lookup yields CDR1 LNHDA and CDR2 SQIVND (reference sequence). With 7 bases removed from V and 1 base from J, the gap between germline ends came to 4 bases. CDR3 region: CASKWNTEAFF. CDR3 nucleotides: TGTGCCAGTAAGTGGAACACTGAAGCTTTCTTT.

This rearrangement joins TRBV27 to TRBJ2-7, with D tentatively TRBD1 or TRBD2 (6 bases each). Trimming pared 4 bases from V and 6 bases from J, leaving 16 bases between. Germline V gene lookup returns CDR1 MNHEY and CDR2 SMNVEV (reference sequence). The length of the CDR3 is 14 residues. In DNA form, the CDR3 reads TGTGCCAGCAGTTCCAGGGGTATGCGGGGCGAGCAGTACTTC. Amino acids: CASSSRGMRGEQYF.

The J gene is TRBJ2-1, the V gene TRBV30, with 8 bases identical to TRBD2. This CDR3 comprises 15 residues. Looked up from germline, CDR1 is GTSNPN and CDR2 is SVGIG (reference sequence). The V gene end was trimmed by 5 bases and the J gene end by 7 bases; junction bases not matched to a gene: 13. In nucleotides, the CDR3 is TGTGCCTGGGTCTCGCTAGCGGGCCAGGAGAATGAGCAGTTCTTC. Its protein is CAWVSLAGQENEQFF.

This chain links TRBV28 with TRBJ2-1; TRBD2 might be the D (6 bases). There are 14 residues in the CDR3. Trimming took 8 bases from V and 3 from J, leaving 14 bases between them. The germline V gene has CDR1 MDHEN and CDR2 SYDVKM. The CDR3 DNA is TGTGCCAGCCTTCGTGGGGGGAACTACAATGAGCAGTTCTTC. This encodes CASLRGGNYNEQFF.

CDR3 protein: CAFTGTGVRYGYTF. CDR3 DNA sequence: TGTGCCTTCACCGGGACAGGGGTCCGGTATGGCTACACCTTC. The rearrangement uses TRBV30 and TRBJ1-2; 10 bases line up with TRBD1. The trim removed 7 bases at V and 5 bases at J, leaving 10 bases unmatched. This CDR3 comprises 14 residues. Germline V CDR1 and CDR2: GTSNPN, SVGIG (reference sequence).

The chain couples TRBV27 to TRBJ2-7, with 9 positions matching TRBD2. Germline loops: CDR1 MNHEY, CDR2 SMNVEV (reference sequence). Trimming took 5 bases from V and 7 from J; bases not matched to a gene: 6. This CDR3 is built from 13 residues. In DNA form, the CDR3 reads TGTGCCAGCAGTGAGTATAGCGGGAGTGAGCAGTACTTC. Translating it yields CASSEYSGSEQYF.

Ten or more counts support this clone. Other nucleotide sequences in the sample specify the same CDR3. The gene calls are TRBV25-1 and TRBJ1-1; D gene uncertain. Germline CDR1 reads MGHDK; CDR2 reads SYGVNS. The CDR3 length is 16 residues. Trimming removed 7 bases at V and 1 base at J, with 19 bases between. The CDR3 DNA reads TGTGCCAGCACCCCGAACCTAGGAGGTGAGAACACTGAAGCTTTCTTT. Translated: CASTPNLGGENTEAFF.

This clone was detected ten times or more. This rearrangement joins TRBV10-3 to TRBJ2-7, with D possibly being TRBD2 (5 bases). The length of the CDR3 is 12 residues. CDR1 and CDR2 (germline): ENHRY, SYGVKD. V lost 2 bases to trimming and J lost 6 bases, with 8 bases between them. Here the CDR3 DNA reads TGTGCCATCAGTGAGGGAGGACTCGAGCAGTACTTC. Protein sequence: CAISEGGLEQYF.

A word on this clone: Only one base separates this from a far larger clonotype, so it likely reflects a read error. J is TRBJ2-5 and V is TRBV30, with D perhaps TRBD1 (6 bases). CDR3 length equals 14 residues. The germline V gene has CDR1 GTSNPN and CDR2 SVGIG (reference sequence). CDR3 coding DNA: TGTGCCTGGAGCCGACAGGTTCGACAAGAGACCCAGCACTTC. Translated, it gives CAWSRQVRQETQHF.

This clone was observed a handful of times. The chain links TRBV5-5 to TRBJ2-1, with 8 positions matching TRBD2. The germline CDR1 and CDR2 sequences are SGHKS and YYEKEE (reference sequence). Losses at the gene ends were 4 bases for V and 2 bases for J; bases not matched to a gene: 8. This CDR3 region has 16 residues. The CDR3 is CASSADGGATYNEQFF. The DNA for the CDR3 is TGTGCCAGCAGCGCGGACGGGGGGGCCACCTACAATGAGCAGTTCTTC.

The chain recombines TRBV9 with TRBJ2-3; D gene unclear. Between the trimmed V and J ends, which lost 0 bases and 3 bases, there was a span of 11 bases. The germline CDR1 and CDR2 sequences are SGDLS and YYNGEE. The CDR3 sequence is 15 residues long. CDR3 DNA sequence: TGTGCCAGCAGCGTAGGTGTAGGAGAAACAGATACGCAGTATTTT. It encodes CASSVGVGETDTQYF.